This T cell receptor (beta chain) was observed in a study of shared clonotypes between healthy human individuals. V shed 7 bases and J shed 6 bases, with 15 bases lying between them. The CDR3 has 14 residues. Germline V gene data show CDR1 as SNHLY and CDR2 as FYNNEI. This clone showed up just once. Sequenced by immunoSEQ multiplex PCR; TCRdb stores in-frame clones only, minus some. Among some 2.1 million clones, 90% to 95% were seen once, and the ten largest hold 0.13%. The genes are TRBV2 and TRBJ1-4; no reliable D call. Sequencing was performed on naive CD4+ T cells sorted from blood. The sample's subset: CD45RA+ positively selected. This clonotype was sampled from a man between 18 and 35 years old in good health. CDR3 coding DNA: TGTGCCAGCACCTCCGAAGGTGCTGATGAAAAACTGTTTTTT. Amino acids: CASTSEGADEKLFF.